This section outlines one T cell receptor beta chain sequence together with its context. Its matching antigen is unknown. The CDR3 runs to 15 residues. Trimming removed 6 bases from V and 8 bases from J, with 19 bases in between. CDR1 is MNHEY and CDR2 is SMNVEV in the germline V gene (reference sequence). When hyperthyroidism was first diagnosed, the blood sample was taken, preceding any ophthalmopathy symptoms. PBMCs were derived from roughly 10 ml fresh peripheral blood. The investigators amplified TCR beta CDR3 regions from RNA transcripts. HTBI primers were the set used in a first-round RT-PCR of the TCR CDR3. TCRdb analysed the multiplex PCR reads with MiXCR anew, one entry per CDR3 protein. This sample has 300,000 to 450,000 distinct CDR3 sequences, with roughly 13% found just once. The data were obtained in a study of T cells in Graves' hyperthyroidism and ophthalmopathy. Study-wide results and limits: Ophthalmopathy was predicted by the model a median of about 6.5 months ahead of onset.

The clonotype was recovered from a man aged 30 to 45 with Graves' hyperthyroidism that later progressed to Graves' ophthalmopathy. The chain carries TRBV27 and TRBJ1-4; perhaps TRBD1 as D (5 bases). The sample was blood. As DNA, the CDR3 is TGTGCCAGCAGACCCAATCCAGGGTCCGGCGAAAAACTGTTTTTT. The encoded protein is CASRPNPGSGEKLFF.